Listed below are T cell receptor beta chains from one sample, sequenced in a study of blood T cell repertoires in COVID-19. Assay used: immunoSEQ multiplex PCR; TCRdb lists only in-frame clones, some missing. The sample consists of over 65,000 clones, roughly 85% of them appearing once. The sample taken for sequencing was peripheral blood. Receptors were obtained from a young man with acute or convalescent COVID-19. CDR3s include the opening cysteine and the closing phenylalanine or tryptophan. A D gene is named only where the DNA matches it firmly. Clone size is stated in some rows and not others, as once, few, many or a class when expanded.

V gene,D gene,clone size,J gene,CDR3 DNA,CDR3 protein
TRBV18,TRBD2,-,TRBJ2-1,TGTGCCAGCTCAACCCGCACTAGCGGGGGTAATGAGCAGTTCTTC,CASSTRTSGGNEQFF
TRBV6-5,-,-,TRBJ2-2,TGTGCCAGCAGCAACAGGGTTCATGGGGAGCTGTTTTTT,CASSNRVHGELFF
TRBV5-4,TRBD1,few,TRBJ1-2,TGTGCCAGCAGACTATCTCTTACAGGGGGCTTGGATGGCTACACCTTC,CASRLSLTGGLDGYTF
TRBV4-2,-,-,TRBJ1-2,TGTGCCAGCAGTACAGATTTCGGAGGCTACACCTTC,CASSTDFGGYTF
TRBV7-9,-,-,TRBJ1-1,TGTGCCAGCAGGGCGGGTTTGGAGAACACTGAAGCTTTCTTT,CASRAGLENTEAFF
TRBV7-9,-,-,TRBJ2-1,TGTGCCAGCAGCTTAGCGCAGTTCTATGAGCAGTTCTTC,CASSLAQFYEQFF
TRBV14,-,-,TRBJ2-1,TGTGCCAGCAGCCAAAAGGAGGTCCACAATGAGCAGTTCTTC,CASSQKEVHNEQFF
TRBV6-5,-,-,TRBJ1-5,TGTGCTCTCGGCAGAGGGCGAGGCAATCAGCCCCAGCATTTT,CALGRGRGNQPQHF
TRBV10-3,-,once,TRBJ1-2,TGTGCCATCAGTGAGTCGATGAGTCCCTATGGCTACACCTTC,CAISESMSPYGYTF
TRBV9,-,-,TRBJ2-6,TGTGCCAGCAGCCTAAGACACTCTGGGGCCAACGTCCTGACTTTC,CASSLRHSGANVLTF
TRBV6-1,-,-,TRBJ1-5,TGTGCCAGCAGTGAGCGGGGGATCAATCAGCCCCAGCATTTT,CASSERGINQPQHF
TRBV6-1,TRBD1,-,TRBJ2-6,TGTGCCAGCAGTGAGCGGGACAGGGGGTTAGCTGGGGCCAACGTCCTGACTTTC,CASSERDRGLAGANVLTF
TRBV28,-,many,TRBJ1-4,TGTGCCAGCAGTTTAATGGGGGCCGAGGGGATAGATGAAAAACTGTTTTTT,CASSLMGAEGIDEKLFF
TRBV30,-,-,TRBJ2-1,TGTGCCTGGAGTGCCCCGCGGGGTTACTCCTACAATGAGCAGTTCTTC,CAWSAPRGYSYNEQFF
TRBV5-1,-,-,TRBJ2-3,TGCGCCAGCAGCTTTAGGGAGTTAGGAGATACGCAGTATTTT,CASSFRELGDTQYF
TRBV3-1/TRBV3-2,-,-,TRBJ1-5,TGTGCCAGCAGCCTTTCTCCATTCGGGGATAGCAATCAGCCCCAGCATTTT,CASSLSPFGDSNQPQHF
TRBV28,TRBD2,-,TRBJ2-3,TGTGCCAGCAGTTTCCGCGGGGGGGCGTGGGATAGCACAGATACGCAGTATTTT,CASSFRGGAWDSTDTQYF
TRBV9,TRBD1,-,TRBJ2-7,TGTGCCAGCAGCGCCTCCCCCGGGACAGGGGACGAGCAGTACTTC,CASSASPGTGDEQYF
TRBV28,-,-,TRBJ2-3,TGTGCCAGCAGTACAGGGCTCCTAGGCACAGATACGCAGTATTTT,CASSTGLLGTDTQYF
TRBV28,-,once,TRBJ1-2,TGTGCCAGCCGCTACAGGGCCTTGGGGGGCTACACCTTC,CASRYRALGGYTF
TRBV28,-,-,TRBJ2-7,TGTGCCAGCAGCCTCCCAGGGGTCCAATACGAGCAGTACTTC,CASSLPGVQYEQYF
TRBV4-1,-,-,TRBJ2-7,TGCGCCAGCAGCCAACCTCTTACTAGCTATACACCTTACGAGCAGTACTTC,CASSQPLTSYTPYEQYF
TRBV4-1,-,-,TRBJ2-1,TGCGCCAGCAGCCAAGCATCTATCAATGAGCAGTTCTTC,CASSQASINEQFF
TRBV9,-,-,TRBJ2-1,TGTGCCAGCAGCGTAGAATTTTCTAGCGTCAATGAGCAGTTCTTC,CASSVEFSSVNEQFF
TRBV19,TRBD2,-,TRBJ2-1,TGTGCCAGTAGACCAGCGGGAGGATCTTATTACAATGAGCAGTTCTTC,CASRPAGGSYYNEQFF
TRBV28,TRBD2,-,TRBJ2-1,TGTGCCAGCAGTGTCACTAGCGGGAGGGCCCCTGAGCAGTTCTTC,CASSVTSGRAPEQFF
TRBV28,-,-,TRBJ2-2,TGTGCCAGCAGTTTTAGCACCGGGGAGCTGTTTTTT,CASSFSTGELFF
TRBV5-5,TRBD2,-,TRBJ2-3,TGTGCCAGCAGCTTGAGCCTAGCGGGATCAACAGATACGCAGTATTTT,CASSLSLAGSTDTQYF
TRBV7-2,TRBD1,few,TRBJ1-6,TGTGCCAGCAGCTCTAGGGGACAGGGTGGCAATTCACCCCTCCACTTT,CASSSRGQGGNSPLHF
TRBV5-6,TRBD1,-,TRBJ1-2,TGTGCCAGCGGCCAGGGGGGCGCTAACTATGGCTACACCTTC,CASGQGGANYGYTF
TRBV4-2,TRBD1,-,TRBJ1-1,TGTGCCAGCAGCCCCGGGACAGGGTTGCTTGAAGCTTTCTTT,CASSPGTGLLEAFF
TRBV7-2,TRBD2,-,TRBJ2-1,TGTGCCAGCAGCCATACTAGCGGGAGTTACAATGAGCAGTTCTTC,CASSHTSGSYNEQFF
TRBV7-9,TRBD1,-,TRBJ2-1,TGTGCCAGCAGCTTACAGCCAGGGGGAATCAATGAGCAGTTCTTC,CASSLQPGGINEQFF
TRBV4-2,-,-,TRBJ2-2,TGTGCCAGCAGCCAAGGGGGGGGCGGGCCCTCGAACACCGGGGAGCTGTTTTTT,CASSQGGGGPSNTGELFF
TRBV7-8,-,-,TRBJ1-3,TGTGCCAGCAGCTTAGTTCGAGGACGGGGAAGCTCTGGAAACACCATATATTTT,CASSLVRGRGSSGNTIYF
TRBV28,-,-,TRBJ1-2,TGTGCCAGCAGTTTGCTCATAGCTAACTATGGCTACACCTTC,CASSLLIANYGYTF
TRBV3-1/TRBV3-2,-,-,TRBJ2-2,TGTGCCAGCAGCCAAGAACTCGGGAGCACCGGGGAGCTGTTTTTT,CASSQELGSTGELFF
TRBV28,TRBD1,few,TRBJ1-5,TGTGCCAGCGGAAGACAGGGTACGAGTAAAAGGGGTCAGCCCCAGCATTTT,CASGRQGTSKRGQPQHF
TRBV27,-,-,TRBJ2-7,TGTGCCAGCAGATCCTCCGGGACTCTCCCCTACGAGCAGTACTTC,CASRSSGTLPYEQYF
TRBV27,TRBD2,few,TRBJ2-5,TGTGCCAGCAGTGCCCTAGCGGGAGGGGAGACCCAGTACTTC,CASSALAGGETQYF
TRBV5-1,-,once,TRBJ2-2,TGCGCCAGCAGCTTGGCAGTTTCGCAAAACACCGGGGAGCTGTTTTTT,CASSLAVSQNTGELFF
TRBV7-8,-,-,TRBJ1-2,TGTGCCAGCAGCTTAAGAGGGAGGGTAGGCTATGGCTACACCTTC,CASSLRGRVGYGYTF
TRBV18,TRBD2,-,TRBJ2-1,TGTGCCAGCTCACCAGGGGGATACGGGAGGGCAGAGGAGCAGTTCTTC,CASSPGGYGRAEEQFF
TRBV5-1,-,-,TRBJ2-7,TGCGCCAGCAGCCGACGAGCCGAGGGTGGCGAGCAGTACTTC,CASSRRAEGGEQYF
TRBV18,TRBD1,-,TRBJ1-2,TGTGCCAGCTCACAGAGACAGGGGGTGGATGGCTACACCTTC,CASSQRQGVDGYTF